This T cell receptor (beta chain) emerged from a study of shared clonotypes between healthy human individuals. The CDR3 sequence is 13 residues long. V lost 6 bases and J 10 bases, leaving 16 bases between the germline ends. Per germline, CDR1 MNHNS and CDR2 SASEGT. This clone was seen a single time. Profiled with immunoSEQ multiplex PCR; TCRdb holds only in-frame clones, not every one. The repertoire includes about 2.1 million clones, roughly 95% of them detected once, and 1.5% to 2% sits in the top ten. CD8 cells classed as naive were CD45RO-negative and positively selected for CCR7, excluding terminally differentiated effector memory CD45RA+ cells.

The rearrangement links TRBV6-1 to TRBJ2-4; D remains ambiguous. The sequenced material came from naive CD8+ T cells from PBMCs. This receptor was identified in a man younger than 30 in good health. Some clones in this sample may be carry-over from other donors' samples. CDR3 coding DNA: TGTGCCAGCAGCTCAATGACTGCTCCTATTCAGTACTTC. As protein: CASSSMTAPIQYF.